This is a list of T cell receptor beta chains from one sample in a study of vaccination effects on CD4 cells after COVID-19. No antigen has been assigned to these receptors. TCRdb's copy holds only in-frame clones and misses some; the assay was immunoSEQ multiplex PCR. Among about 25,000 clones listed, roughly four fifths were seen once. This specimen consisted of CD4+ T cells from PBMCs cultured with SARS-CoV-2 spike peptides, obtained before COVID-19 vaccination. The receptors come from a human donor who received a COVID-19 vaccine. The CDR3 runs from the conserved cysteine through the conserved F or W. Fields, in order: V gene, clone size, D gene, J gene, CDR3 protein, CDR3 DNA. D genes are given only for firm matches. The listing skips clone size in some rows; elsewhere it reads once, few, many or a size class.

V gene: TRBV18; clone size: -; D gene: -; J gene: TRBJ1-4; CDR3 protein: CASSPQGWSNEKLFF; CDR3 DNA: TGTGCCAGCTCACCACAGGGATGGTCGAATGAAAAACTGTTTTTT
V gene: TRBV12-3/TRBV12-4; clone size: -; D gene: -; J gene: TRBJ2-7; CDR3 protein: CASSRRGSYEQYF; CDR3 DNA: TGTGCCAGCAGCCGGCGGGGCTCCTACGAGCAGTACTTC
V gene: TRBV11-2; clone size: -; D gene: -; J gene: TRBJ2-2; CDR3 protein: CASSLAGGDTGELFF; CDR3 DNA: TGTGCCAGCAGCTTAGCTGGGGGCGACACCGGGGAGCTGTTTTTT
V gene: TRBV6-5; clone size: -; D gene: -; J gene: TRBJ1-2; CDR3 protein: CASSYDHAGYGYTF; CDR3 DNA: TGTGCCAGCAGTTACGACCATGCAGGGTACGGCTACACCTTC
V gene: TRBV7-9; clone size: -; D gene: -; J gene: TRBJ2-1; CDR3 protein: CASSSDLSSYNEQFF; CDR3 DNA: TGTGCCAGCAGCTCCGACTTGAGCTCCTACAATGAGCAGTTCTTC
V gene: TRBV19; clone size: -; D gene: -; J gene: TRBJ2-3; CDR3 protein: CASSVGPTRTDTQYF; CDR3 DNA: TGTGCCAGTAGTGTCGGACCCACCCGCACAGATACGCAGTATTTT
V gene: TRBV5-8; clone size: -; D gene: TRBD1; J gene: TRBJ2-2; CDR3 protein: CASSRDRVAGELFF; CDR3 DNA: TGTGCCAGCAGTCGGGACAGGGTGGCCGGGGAGCTGTTTTTT
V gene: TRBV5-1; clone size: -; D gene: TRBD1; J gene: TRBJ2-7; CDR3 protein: CASRQTHPLRQGATYEQYF; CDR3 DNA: TGCGCCAGCAGACAAACACACCCGCTTCGACAGGGGGCAACCTACGAGCAGTACTTC
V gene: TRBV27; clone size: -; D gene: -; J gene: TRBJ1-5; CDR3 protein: CASSFSGVWNQPQHF; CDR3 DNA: TGTGCCAGCAGTTTTTCAGGGGTTTGGAATCAGCCCCAGCATTTT
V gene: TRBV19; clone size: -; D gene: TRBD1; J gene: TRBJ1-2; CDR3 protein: CASTRTGYGYTF; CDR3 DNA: TGTGCCAGTACACGGACAGGCTATGGCTACACCTTC
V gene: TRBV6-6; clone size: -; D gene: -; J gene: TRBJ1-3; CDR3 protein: CASSYEWSSGNTIYF; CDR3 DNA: TGTGCCAGCAGTTACGAATGGAGCTCTGGAAACACCATATATTTT
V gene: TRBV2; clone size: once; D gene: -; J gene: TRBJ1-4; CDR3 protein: CASSGTGWNEKLFF; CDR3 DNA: TGTGCCAGCAGTGGTACGGGATGGAATGAAAAACTGTTTTTT
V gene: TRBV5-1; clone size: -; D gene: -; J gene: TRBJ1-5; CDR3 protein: CASSLDHNQPQHF; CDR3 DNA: TGCGCCAGCAGCTTGGATCACAATCAGCCCCAGCATTTT
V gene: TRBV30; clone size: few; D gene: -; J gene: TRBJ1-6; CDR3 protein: CAWSVGQVNSPLHF; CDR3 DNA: TGTGCCTGGAGTGTGGGTCAGGTCAATTCACCCCTCCACTTT
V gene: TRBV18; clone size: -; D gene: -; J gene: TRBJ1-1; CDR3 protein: CASSLISGSTNTEAFF; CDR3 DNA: TGTGCCAGCTCACTTATTAGCGGAAGCACGAACACTGAAGCTTTCTTT
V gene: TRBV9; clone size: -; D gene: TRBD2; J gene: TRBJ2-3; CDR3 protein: CASSTPRGGSTDTQYF; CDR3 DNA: TGTGCCAGCAGCACACCCCGGGGGGGGAGCACAGATACGCAGTATTTT
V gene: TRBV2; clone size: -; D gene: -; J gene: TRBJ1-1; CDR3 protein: CASSSGPNTEAFF; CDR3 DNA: TGTGCCAGCTCCTCCGGGCCGAACACTGAAGCTTTCTTT
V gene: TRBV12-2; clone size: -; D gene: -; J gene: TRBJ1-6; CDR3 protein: CASRLAQGAPTLRSPLHF; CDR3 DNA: TGTGCAAGTCGCTTAGCGCAGGGGGCCCCTACACTAAGATCACCCCTCCACTTT
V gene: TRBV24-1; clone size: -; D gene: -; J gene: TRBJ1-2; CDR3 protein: CATSDFDRSYGYTF; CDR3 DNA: TGTGCCACCAGTGATTTCGACAGGTCCTATGGCTACACCTTC
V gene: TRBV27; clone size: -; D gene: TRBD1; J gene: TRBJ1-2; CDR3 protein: CASSSGQGEGYTF; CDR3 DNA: TGTGCCAGCTCTAGTGGACAGGGGGAAGGCTACACCTTC
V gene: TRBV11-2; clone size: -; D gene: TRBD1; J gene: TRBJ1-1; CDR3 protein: CASSQTGNVVTEAFF; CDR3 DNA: TGTGCCAGCAGCCAGACAGGGAACGTAGTCACTGAAGCTTTCTTT
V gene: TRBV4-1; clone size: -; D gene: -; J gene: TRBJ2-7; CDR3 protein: CASSQADRFYEQYF; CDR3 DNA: TGCGCCAGCAGCCAAGCAGACAGATTCTACGAGCAGTACTTC
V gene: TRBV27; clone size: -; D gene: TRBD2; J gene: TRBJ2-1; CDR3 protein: CASSIIGIRDYNNEQFF; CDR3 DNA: TGTGCCAGCAGCATTATCGGTATCCGGGACTACAACAATGAGCAGTTCTTC
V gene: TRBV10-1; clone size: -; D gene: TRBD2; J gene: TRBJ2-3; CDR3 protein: CASSEGLAASTDTQYF; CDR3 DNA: TGCGCCAGCAGTGAGGGACTAGCGGCTAGCACAGATACGCAGTATTTT
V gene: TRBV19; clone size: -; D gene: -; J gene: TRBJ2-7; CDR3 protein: CASSRETGPYEQYF; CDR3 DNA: TGTGCCAGTAGTAGGGAGACAGGACCGTACGAGCAGTACTTC
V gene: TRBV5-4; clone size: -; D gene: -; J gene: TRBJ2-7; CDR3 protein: CASSLSKSSYEQYF; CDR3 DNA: TGTGCCAGCAGCCTCAGTAAGAGCTCCTACGAGCAGTACTTC
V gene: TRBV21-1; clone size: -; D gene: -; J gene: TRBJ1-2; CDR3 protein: CASSKRDSYGYTF; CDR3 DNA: TGTGCCAGCAGCAAAAGGGACAGCTATGGCTACACCTTC
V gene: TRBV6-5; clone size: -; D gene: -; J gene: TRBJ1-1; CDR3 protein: CASSYGGSLRAEAFF; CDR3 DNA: TGTGCCAGCAGTTACGGGGGATCACTTCGCGCTGAAGCTTTCTTT
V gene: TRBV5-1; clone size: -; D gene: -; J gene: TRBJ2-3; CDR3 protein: CASSLGGPEDTQYF; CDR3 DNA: TGCGCCAGCAGCTTGGGGGGACCAGAAGATACGCAGTATTTT
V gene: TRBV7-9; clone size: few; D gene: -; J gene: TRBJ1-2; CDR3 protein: CASSLMSFGYGYTF; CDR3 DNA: TGTGCCAGCAGCTTAATGTCGTTCGGTTATGGCTACACCTTC
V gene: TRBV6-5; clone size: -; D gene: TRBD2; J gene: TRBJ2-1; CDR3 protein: CASSLRAGDIYNEQFF; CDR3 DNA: TGTGCCAGCAGTTTGAGAGCGGGGGACATCTACAATGAGCAGTTCTTC
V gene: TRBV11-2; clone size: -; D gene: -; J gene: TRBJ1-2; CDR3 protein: CASSPDIWDTNYGYTF; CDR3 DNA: TGTGCCAGCAGCCCAGACATTTGGGATACTAACTATGGCTACACCTTC
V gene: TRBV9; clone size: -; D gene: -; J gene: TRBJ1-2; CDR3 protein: CASSVDRLQDGYTF; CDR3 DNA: TGTGCCAGCAGCGTAGATAGGCTTCAGGATGGCTACACCTTC
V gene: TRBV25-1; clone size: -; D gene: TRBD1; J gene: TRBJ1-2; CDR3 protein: CASSESLGQGAGYTF; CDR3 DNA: TGTGCCAGCAGTGAATCACTTGGACAGGGTGCCGGCTACACCTTC
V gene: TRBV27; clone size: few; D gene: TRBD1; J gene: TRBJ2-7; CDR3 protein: CASSFDRGGYEQYF; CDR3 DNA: TGTGCCAGCAGTTTCGACAGGGGTGGCTACGAGCAGTACTTC
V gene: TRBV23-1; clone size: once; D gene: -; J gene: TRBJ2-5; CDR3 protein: CASSQNGRTEGPTRGLQETQYF; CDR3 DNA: TGCGCCAGCAGTCAAAATGGGCGGACTGAGGGACCCACGAGGGGTCTCCAAGAGACCCAGTACTTC
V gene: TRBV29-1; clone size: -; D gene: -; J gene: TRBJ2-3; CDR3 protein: CSLSRGASATDTQYF; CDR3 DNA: TGCAGCCTGTCCCGTGGGGCTAGCGCAACAGATACGCAGTATTTT
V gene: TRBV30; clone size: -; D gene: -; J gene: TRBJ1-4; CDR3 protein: CAWSRQANEKLFF; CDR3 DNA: TGTGCCTGGTCAAGACAGGCTAATGAAAAACTGTTTTTT
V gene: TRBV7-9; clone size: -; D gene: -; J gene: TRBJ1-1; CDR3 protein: CASSLARGGNTEAFF; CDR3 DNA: TGTGCCAGCAGCTTAGCAAGGGGGGGGAACACTGAAGCTTTCTTT
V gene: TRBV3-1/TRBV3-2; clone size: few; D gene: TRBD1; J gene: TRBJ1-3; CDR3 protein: CASSELQGAGNTIYF; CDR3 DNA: TGTGCCAGCAGCGAGTTGCAGGGGGCTGGAAACACCATATATTTT
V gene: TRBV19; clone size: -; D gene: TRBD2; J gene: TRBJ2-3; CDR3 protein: CASSIGLAGGTDTQYF; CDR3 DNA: TGTGCCAGTAGTATCGGACTAGCGGGGGGCACAGATACGCAGTATTTT
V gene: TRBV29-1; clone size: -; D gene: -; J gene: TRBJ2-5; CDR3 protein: CSVARGVGETQYF; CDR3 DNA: TGCAGCGTTGCTCGAGGGGTCGGGGAGACCCAGTACTTC
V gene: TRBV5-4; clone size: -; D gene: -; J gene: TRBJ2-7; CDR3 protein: CASSLVSGDDEQYF; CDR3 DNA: TGTGCCAGCAGCTTGGTATCAGGTGACGACGAGCAGTACTTC
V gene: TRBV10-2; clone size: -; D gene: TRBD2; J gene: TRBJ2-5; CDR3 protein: CASTTTSGIETQYF; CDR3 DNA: TGCGCCAGCACCACGACTAGCGGAATAGAGACCCAGTACTTC
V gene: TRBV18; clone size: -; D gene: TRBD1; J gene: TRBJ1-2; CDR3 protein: CASSPSTGGNYGYTF; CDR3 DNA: TGTGCCAGCTCACCCTCGACAGGGGGCAACTATGGCTACACCTTC
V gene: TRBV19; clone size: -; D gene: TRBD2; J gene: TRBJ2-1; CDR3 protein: CASSTSGTTYNEQFF; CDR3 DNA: TGTGCCAGTAGTACGTCCGGGACTACCTACAATGAGCAGTTCTTC
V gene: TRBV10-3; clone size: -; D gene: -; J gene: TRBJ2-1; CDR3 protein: CAISEMVLDLSYNEQFF; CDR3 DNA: TGTGCCATCAGTGAGATGGTTCTAGACCTATCCTACAATGAGCAGTTCTTC
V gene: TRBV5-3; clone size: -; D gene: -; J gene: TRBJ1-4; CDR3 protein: CARRGPVEGSNEKLFF; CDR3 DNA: TGTGCCAGAAGGGGCCCCGTTGAGGGATCTAATGAAAAACTGTTTTTT
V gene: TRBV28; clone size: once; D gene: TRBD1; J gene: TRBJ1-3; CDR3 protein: CASSFDRGRSTIYF; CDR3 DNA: TGTGCCAGCAGTTTTGACAGGGGGCGCAGCACCATATATTTT
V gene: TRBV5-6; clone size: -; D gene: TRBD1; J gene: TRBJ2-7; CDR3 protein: CASSYWTGSEQYF; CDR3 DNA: TGTGCCAGCAGCTACTGGACAGGGAGCGAGCAGTACTTC
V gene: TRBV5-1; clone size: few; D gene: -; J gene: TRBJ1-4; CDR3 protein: CASSLGGGSEKLFF; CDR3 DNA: TGCGCCAGCAGCTTGGGGGGGGGAAGTGAAAAACTGTTTTTT
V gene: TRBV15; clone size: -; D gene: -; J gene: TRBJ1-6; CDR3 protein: CATSRDLGRVYNSPLHF; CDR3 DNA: TGTGCCACCAGCAGAGATTTGGGCCGCGTCTATAATTCACCCCTCCACTTT
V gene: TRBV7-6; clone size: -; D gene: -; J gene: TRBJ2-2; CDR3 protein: CASSARIPGELFF; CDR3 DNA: TGTGCCAGCAGCGCCCGAATCCCTGGGGAGCTGTTTTTT